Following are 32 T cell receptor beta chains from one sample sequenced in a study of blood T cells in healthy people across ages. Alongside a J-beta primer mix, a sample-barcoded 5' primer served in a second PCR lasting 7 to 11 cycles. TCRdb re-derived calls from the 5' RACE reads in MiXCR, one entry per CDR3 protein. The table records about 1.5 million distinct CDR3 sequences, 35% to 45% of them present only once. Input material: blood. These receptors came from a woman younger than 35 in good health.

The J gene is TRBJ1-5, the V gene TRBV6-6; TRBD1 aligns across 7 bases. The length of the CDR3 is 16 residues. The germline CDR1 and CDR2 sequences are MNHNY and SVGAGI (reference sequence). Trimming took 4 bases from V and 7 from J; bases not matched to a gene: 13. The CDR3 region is CASSSNWDRGGQPQHF. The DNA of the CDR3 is TGTGCCAGCAGTTCAAATTGGGACAGAGGTGGGCAGCCCCAGCATTTT.

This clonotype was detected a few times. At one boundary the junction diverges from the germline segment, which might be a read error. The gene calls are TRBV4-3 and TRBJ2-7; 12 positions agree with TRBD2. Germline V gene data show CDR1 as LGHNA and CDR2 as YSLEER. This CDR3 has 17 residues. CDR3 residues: CASSQIDTRLAGDEKYF. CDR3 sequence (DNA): TGCGCCAGCAGCCAAATAGACACCCGACTAGCGGGGGACGAGAAGTACTTC.

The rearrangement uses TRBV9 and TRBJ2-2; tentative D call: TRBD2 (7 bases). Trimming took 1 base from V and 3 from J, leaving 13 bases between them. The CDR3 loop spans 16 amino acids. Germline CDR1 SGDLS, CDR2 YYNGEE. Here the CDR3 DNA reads TGTGCCAGCAGCGTAACCGGGGGGCGGGACACCGGGGAGCTGTTTTTT. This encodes CASSVTGGRDTGELFF.

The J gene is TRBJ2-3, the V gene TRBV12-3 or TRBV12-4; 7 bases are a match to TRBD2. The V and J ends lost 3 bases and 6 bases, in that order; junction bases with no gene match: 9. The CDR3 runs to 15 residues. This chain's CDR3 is CASSFFGGKGDTQYF. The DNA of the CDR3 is TGTGCCAGCAGTTTTTTCGGGGGGAAGGGGGATACGCAGTATTTT.

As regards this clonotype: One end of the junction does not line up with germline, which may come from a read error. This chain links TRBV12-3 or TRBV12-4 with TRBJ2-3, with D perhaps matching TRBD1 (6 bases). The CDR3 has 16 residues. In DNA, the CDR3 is TGTGCCAGCGGTTTGATGGCAGGGGCCTCCACAGATACGCAGTATTTT. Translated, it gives CASGLMAGASTDTQYF.

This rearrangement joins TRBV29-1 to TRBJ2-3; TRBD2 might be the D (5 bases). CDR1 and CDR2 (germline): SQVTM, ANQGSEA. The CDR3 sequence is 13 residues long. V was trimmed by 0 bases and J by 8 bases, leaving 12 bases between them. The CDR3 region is CSVEDRLARTQYF. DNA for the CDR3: TGCAGCGTTGAAGATCGCCTAGCACGTACGCAGTATTTT.

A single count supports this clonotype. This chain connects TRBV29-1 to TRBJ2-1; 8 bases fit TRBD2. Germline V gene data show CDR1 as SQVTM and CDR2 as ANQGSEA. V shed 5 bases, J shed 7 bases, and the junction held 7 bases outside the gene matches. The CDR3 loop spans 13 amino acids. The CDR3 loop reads CSVTGTRGNEQFF. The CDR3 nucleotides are TGCAGCGTTACCGGGACTAGAGGAAATGAGCAGTTCTTC.

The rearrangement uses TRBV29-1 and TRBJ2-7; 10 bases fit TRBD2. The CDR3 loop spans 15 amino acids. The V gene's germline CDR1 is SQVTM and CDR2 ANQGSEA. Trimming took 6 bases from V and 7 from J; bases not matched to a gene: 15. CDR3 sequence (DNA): TGCAGCGTCGCATCCAGACTAGCGGGCGACAATGAGCAGTACTTC. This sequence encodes CSVASRLAGDNEQYF.

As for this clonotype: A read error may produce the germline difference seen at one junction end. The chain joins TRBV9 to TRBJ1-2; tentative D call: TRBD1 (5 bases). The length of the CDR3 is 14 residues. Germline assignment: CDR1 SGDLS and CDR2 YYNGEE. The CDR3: CAGSVGQGPYGYTF. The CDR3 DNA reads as TGTGCCGGCAGCGTAGGTCAGGGTCCCTACGGCTACACCTTC.

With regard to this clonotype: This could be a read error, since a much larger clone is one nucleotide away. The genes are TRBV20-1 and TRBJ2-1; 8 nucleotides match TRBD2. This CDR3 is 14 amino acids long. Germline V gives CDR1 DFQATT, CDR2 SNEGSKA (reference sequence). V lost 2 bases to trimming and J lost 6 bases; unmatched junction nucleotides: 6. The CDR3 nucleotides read TGCAGTGCTAGAACCCGAGCGGGAGCCAATGAGCAGTTCTTC. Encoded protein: CSARTRAGANEQFF.

This CDR3 reads CATRGQAANEQFF. The CDR3 bases are TGTGCCACCAGGGGCCAAGCGGCTAATGAGCAGTTCTTC. V is TRBV15 and J is TRBJ2-1; a weak D match, TRBD2 (5 bases). The germline CDR1 and CDR2 sequences are LNHNV and YYDKDF (reference sequence). Trimming left V 6 bases short and J 7 bases short, with 13 bases between. The CDR3 has 13 residues.

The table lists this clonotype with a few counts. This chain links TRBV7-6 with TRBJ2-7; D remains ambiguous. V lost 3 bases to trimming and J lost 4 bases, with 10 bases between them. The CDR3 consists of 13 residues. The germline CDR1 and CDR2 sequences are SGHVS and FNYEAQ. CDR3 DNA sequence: TGTGCCAGCAGCTTCGAACCGGCTTACGAGCAGTACTTC. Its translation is CASSFEPAYEQYF.

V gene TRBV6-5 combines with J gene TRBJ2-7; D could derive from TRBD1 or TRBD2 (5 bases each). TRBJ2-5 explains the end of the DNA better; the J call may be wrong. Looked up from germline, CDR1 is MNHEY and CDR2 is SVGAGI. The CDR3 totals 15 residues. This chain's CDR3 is CASRAPGPHAETQYF. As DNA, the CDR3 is TGTGCCAGCAGGGCTCCGGGACCCCACGCTGAGACCCAGTACTTC.

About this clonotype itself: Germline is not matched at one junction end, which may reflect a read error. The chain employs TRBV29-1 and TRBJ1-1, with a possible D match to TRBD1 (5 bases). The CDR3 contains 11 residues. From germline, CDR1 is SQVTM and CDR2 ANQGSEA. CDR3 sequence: CSAEGNPEAFF. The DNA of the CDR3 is TGCAGCGCAGAGGGGAACCCTGAAGCTTTCTTT.

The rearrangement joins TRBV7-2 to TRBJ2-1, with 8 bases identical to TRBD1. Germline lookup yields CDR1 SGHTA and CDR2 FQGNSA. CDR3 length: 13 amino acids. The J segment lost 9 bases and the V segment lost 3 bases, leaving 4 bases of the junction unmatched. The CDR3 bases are TGTGCCAGCAGCTTCGACAGGGGTGGTGAGCAGTTCTTC. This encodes CASSFDRGGEQFF. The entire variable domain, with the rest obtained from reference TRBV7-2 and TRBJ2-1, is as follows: GAGVSQSPSNKVTEKGKDVELRCDPISGHTALYWYRQSLGQGLEFLIYFQGNSAPDKSGLPSDRFSAERTGGSVSTLTIQRTQQEDSAVYLCASSFDRGGEQFFGPGTRLTVL.

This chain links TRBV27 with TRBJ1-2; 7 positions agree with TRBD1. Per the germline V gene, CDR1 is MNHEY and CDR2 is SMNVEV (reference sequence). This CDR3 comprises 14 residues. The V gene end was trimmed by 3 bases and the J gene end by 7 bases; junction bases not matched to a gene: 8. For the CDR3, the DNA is TGTGCCAGCAGTTTGAGCAAGGGGGCGAGTGGCTACACCTTC. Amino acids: CASSLSKGASGYTF.

The CDR3: CASSLLTGLTYEQYF. For the CDR3, the DNA is TGTGCCAGCAGTTTACTGACAGGCCTTACCTACGAGCAGTACTTC. The rearrangement links TRBV28 to TRBJ2-7, with D perhaps TRBD1 (6 bases). V lost 2 bases, J lost 2 bases, and 13 bases lay in between. This CDR3 has 15 residues. Germline assignment: CDR1 MDHEN and CDR2 SYDVKM.

The CDR3 DNA reads TGTGCCAGTAGAGTGGCGAGGGAAGCTTTCTTT. This translates into CASRVAREAFF. V is TRBV19 and J is TRBJ1-1; D is unresolved. CDR3 size: 11 residues. Germline V gene sequence: CDR1 LNHDA, CDR2 SQIVND (reference sequence). V lost 6 bases to trimming and J lost 8 bases, with 10 bases between them. The full variable domain, with the rest looked up from reference TRBV19 and TRBJ1-1, is DGGITQSPKYLFRKEGQNVTLSCEQNLNHDAMYWYRQDPGQGLRLIYYSQIVNDFQKGDIAEGYSVSREKKESFPLTVTSAQKNPTAFYLCASRVAREAFFGQGTRLTVV.

Here the CDR3 DNA reads TGCAGTGCTAGAGATCCCAGGAGGCACTATGGCTACACCTTC. Translating it yields CSARDPRRHYGYTF. The chain recombines TRBV20-1 with TRBJ1-2; D not resolved. With 0 bases removed from V and 3 bases from J, the gap between germline ends came to 11 bases. This CDR3 contains 14 residues. Germline CDR1 DFQATT, CDR2 SNEGSKA (reference sequence).

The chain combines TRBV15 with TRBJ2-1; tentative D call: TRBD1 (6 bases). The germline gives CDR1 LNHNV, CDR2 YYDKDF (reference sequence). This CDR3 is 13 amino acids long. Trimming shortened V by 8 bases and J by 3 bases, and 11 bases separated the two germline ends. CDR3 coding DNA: TGTGCCACCCGGACAGTCAACTACAATGAGCAGTTCTTC. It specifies CATRTVNYNEQFF.

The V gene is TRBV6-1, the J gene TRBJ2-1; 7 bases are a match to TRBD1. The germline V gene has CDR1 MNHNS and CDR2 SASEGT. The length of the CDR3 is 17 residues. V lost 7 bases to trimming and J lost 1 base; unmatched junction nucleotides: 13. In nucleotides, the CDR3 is TGTGCCAGCAAGGGGGCAAAACTAACGGCGTCCTACAATGAGCAGTTCTTC. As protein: CASKGAKLTASYNEQFF.

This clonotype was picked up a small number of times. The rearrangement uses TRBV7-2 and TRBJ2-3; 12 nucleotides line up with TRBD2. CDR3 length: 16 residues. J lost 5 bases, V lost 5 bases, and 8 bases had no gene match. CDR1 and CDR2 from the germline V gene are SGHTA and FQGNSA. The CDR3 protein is CASSHLAGGLGDTQYF. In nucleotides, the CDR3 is TGTGCCAGCAGCCACCTAGCGGGGGGGCTAGGAGATACGCAGTATTTT.

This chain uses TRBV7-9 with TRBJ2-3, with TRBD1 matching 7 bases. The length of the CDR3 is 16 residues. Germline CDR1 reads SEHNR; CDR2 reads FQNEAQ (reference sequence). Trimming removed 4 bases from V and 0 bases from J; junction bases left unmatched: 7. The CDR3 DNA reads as TGTGCCAGCAGCTCGTTGGGACAGAGGAGCACAGATACGCAGTATTTT. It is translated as CASSSLGQRSTDTQYF.

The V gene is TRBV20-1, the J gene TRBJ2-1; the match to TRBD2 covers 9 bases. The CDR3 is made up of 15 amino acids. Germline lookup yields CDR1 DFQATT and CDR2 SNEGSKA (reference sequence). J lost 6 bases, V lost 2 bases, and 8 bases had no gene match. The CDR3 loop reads CSARSSGSIFNEQFF. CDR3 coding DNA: TGCAGTGCTAGAAGTAGCGGGAGTATCTTCAATGAGCAGTTCTTC.

The CDR3 loop reads CASSQERLQGATNYGYTF. CDR3 coding DNA: TGCGCCAGCAGCCAAGAGCGGCTACAGGGGGCAACTAACTATGGCTACACCTTC. The chain joins TRBV4-3 to TRBJ1-2; 9 bases agree with TRBD1. CDR1 is LGHNA, CDR2 YSLEER, per germline. Trimming at V came to 0 bases and at J to 0 bases, leaving 8 bases not matched to a gene. The CDR3 sequence is 18 residues long.

CDR3 bases: TGCGCCAGCAGCCAAGAGGTTTTCGCAGGGAACACCGGGGAGCTGTTTTTT. Its protein is CASSQEVFAGNTGELFF. The chain employs TRBV4-1 and TRBJ2-2; D remains ambiguous. With 0 bases removed from V and 1 base from J, the gap between germline ends came to 12 bases. The CDR3 spans 17 residues. Germline-derived CDR1 and CDR2 are MGHRA and YSYEKL.

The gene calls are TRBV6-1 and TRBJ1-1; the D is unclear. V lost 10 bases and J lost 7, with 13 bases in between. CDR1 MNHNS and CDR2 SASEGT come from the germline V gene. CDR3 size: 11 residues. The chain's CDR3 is CAIQLQSEAFF. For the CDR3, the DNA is TGTGCCATCCAGCTACAGAGTGAAGCTTTCTTT.

Written as DNA, the CDR3 is TGTGCCAGCAGTCGAAGGGGACTCGCCAATCAGCCCCAGCATTTT. This translates into CASSRRGLANQPQHF. The J gene is TRBJ1-5, the V gene TRBV27, with a possible D match to TRBD1 (5 bases). The V gene lost 5 bases and the J gene lost 3 bases, with 14 bases spanning the gap. Germline V gives CDR1 MNHEY, CDR2 SMNVEV (reference sequence). CDR3 length: 15 residues.

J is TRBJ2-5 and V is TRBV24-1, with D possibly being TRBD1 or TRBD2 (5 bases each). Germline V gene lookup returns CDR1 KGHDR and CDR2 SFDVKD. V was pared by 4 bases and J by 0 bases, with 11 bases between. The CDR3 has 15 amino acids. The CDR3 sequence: CATSDTGTDQETQYF. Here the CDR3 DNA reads TGTGCCACCAGTGACACCGGGACCGACCAAGAGACCCAGTACTTC.

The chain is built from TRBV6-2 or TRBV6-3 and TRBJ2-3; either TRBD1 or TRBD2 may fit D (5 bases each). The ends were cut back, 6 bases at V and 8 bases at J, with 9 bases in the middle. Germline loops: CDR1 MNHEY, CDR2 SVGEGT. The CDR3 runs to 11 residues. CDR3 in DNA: TGTGCCAGCAGAGAGGGGCGTACGCAGTATTTT. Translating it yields CASREGRTQYF.

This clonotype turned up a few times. As DNA, the CDR3 is TGTGCCAGCAGTGACGCCCACTCCTACGAGCAGTACTTC. Amino acid sequence: CASSDAHSYEQYF. The rearrangement uses TRBV6-6 and TRBJ2-7, with unresolved D. Germline loops: CDR1 MNHNY, CDR2 SVGAGI (reference sequence). The CDR3 sequence is 13 residues long. Trimming took 5 bases from V and 0 from J, leaving 8 bases between them.

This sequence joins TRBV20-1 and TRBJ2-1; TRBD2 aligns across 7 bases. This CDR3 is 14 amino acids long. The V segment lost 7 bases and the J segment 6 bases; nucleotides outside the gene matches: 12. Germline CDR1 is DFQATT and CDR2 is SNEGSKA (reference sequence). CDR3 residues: CSESAGVSGNEQFF. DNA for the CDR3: TGCAGTGAATCTGCGGGAGTTTCGGGCAATGAGCAGTTCTTC.